These 20 T cell receptor beta chains share one sample of origin, sequenced in a study of shared clonotypes between healthy human individuals (dated by TCRdb to the early 2020s). Libraries were built with the immunoSEQ multiplex PCR assay. TCRdb provides this immuneACCESS table in a form limited to in-frame rearrangements. Some clones are lacking; in checked studies, under half of them reflect an unresolved V gene, and why the rest are absent is not known. For this sample there are 2 million to 2.5 million clones; around 92% appear just once. The ten largest account for 0.37% of the sample. Sequenced material: naive CD4+ T cells from PBMCs. According to the study, the label for this sample's cell subset or site signals: CD45RA+ positively selected. Source of these receptors: a man younger than 35 in good health. Some clones in this sample may be carry-over from other donors' samples.

V is TRBV11-2 and J is TRBJ2-5; the D gene is possibly TRBD1 (5 bases). The CDR3 sequence is 15 residues long. V dropped 0 bases and J dropped 4 bases, with 12 bases sitting between them. Germline V CDR1 and CDR2: SGHAT, FQNNGV. The CDR3 region is CASSLDPVRAETQYF. For the CDR3, the DNA is TGTGCCAGCAGCTTAGATCCTGTCAGGGCAGAGACCCAGTACTTC.

The J gene is TRBJ1-4, the V gene TRBV5-4; weak D call: TRBD1 (5 bases). This CDR3 has 16 residues. V shed 3 bases and J shed 5 bases, with 17 bases lying between them. Germline V gene sequence: CDR1 SGHNT, CDR2 YYREEE (reference sequence). CDR3 sequence reads: CASSSNGGLGNEKLFF. As DNA, the CDR3 is TGTGCCAGCAGCTCGAACGGGGGGTTGGGGAATGAAAAACTGTTTTTT.

For this clone: Additional DNA sequences in this sample encode the identical CDR3. This sequence joins TRBV28 and TRBJ1-1; tentative D call: TRBD1 (5 bases). V was trimmed by 6 bases and J by 5 bases, leaving 13 bases between them. The V gene's germline CDR1 is MDHEN and CDR2 SYDVKM. There are 13 residues in the CDR3. CDR3 nucleotides: TGTGCCAGCAGCTTGGCGGGGGGGACTGAAGCTTTCTTT. It yields the protein CASSLAGGTEAFF.

The chain combines TRBV6-5 with TRBJ2-1; 8 positions agree with TRBD1. Germline-derived CDR1 and CDR2 are MNHEY and SVGAGI. The CDR3 is made up of 13 amino acids. V lost 9 bases to trimming and J lost 4 bases; unmatched junction nucleotides: 5. CDR3 residues: CASRQGPYNEQFF. For the CDR3, the DNA is TGTGCCAGTCGACAGGGGCCTTACAATGAGCAGTTCTTC.

V and J are TRBV19 and TRBJ1-1; D unresolved. The CDR3 covers 13 residues. Trimming left V 6 bases short and J 2 bases short, with 10 bases between. The germline V gene encodes CDR1 LNHDA and CDR2 SQIVND (reference sequence). The CDR3 sequence: CASRNVDNTEAFF. The CDR3 DNA sequence: TGTGCCAGTAGGAACGTCGACAACACTGAAGCTTTCTTT. The whole variable domain, filled in from reference TRBV19 and TRBJ1-1, reads DGGITQSPKYLFRKEGQNVTLSCEQNLNHDAMYWYRQDPGQGLRLIYYSQIVNDFQKGDIAEGYSVSREKKESFPLTVTSAQKNPTAFYLCASRNVDNTEAFFGQGTRLTVV.

As to this clone: The same CDR3 arises from other DNA sequences in this sample as well. The chain couples TRBV28 to TRBJ1-1; D call uncertain. The germline gives CDR1 MDHEN, CDR2 SYDVKM. There are 12 residues in the CDR3. V was pared by 5 bases and J by 0 bases, with 4 bases between. Here the CDR3 DNA reads TGTGCCAGCAGTAGGTTGAACACTGAAGCTTTCTTT. Its translation: CASSRLNTEAFF.

Written as DNA, the CDR3 is TGTGCCAGCAGCCGCAAGACAGATCCTAGCACAGATACGCAGTATTTT. As protein: CASSRKTDPSTDTQYF. The chain joins TRBV7-8 to TRBJ2-3; D possibly corresponds to TRBD1 (5 bases). This CDR3 comprises 16 residues. Germline V lookup: CDR1 SGHVS, CDR2 FQNEAQ. V was shortened by 5 bases and J by 0 bases, with 15 bases between the two germline ends.

This clone was recorded once. The gene calls are TRBV18 and TRBJ2-1, with 9 nucleotides matching TRBD1. Germline CDR1 KGHSH, CDR2 LQKENI. The V and J ends lost 3 bases and 8 bases, in that order; junction bases with no gene match: 11. The CDR3 totals 16 residues. The CDR3 is CASSPITGTGSDEQFF. The CDR3 bases are TGTGCCAGCTCACCGATAACCGGGACAGGGTCCGATGAGCAGTTCTTC.

The genes are TRBV4-2 and TRBJ1-3; possibly TRBD1 for D (6 bases). Trimming cost V 0 bases and J 9 bases, with 18 bases left between them. The CDR3 totals 16 residues. CDR1 is LGHNA and CDR2 is YNFKEQ in the germline V gene. This CDR3 is CASSQDVQGNSGTIYF. The CDR3 DNA reads TGTGCCAGCAGCCAAGATGTGCAGGGGAATTCTGGCACCATATATTTT.

The V and J genes are TRBV11-2 and TRBJ1-4; D gene unclear. Trimming pared 5 bases from V and 8 bases from J, leaving 12 bases between. CDR3 size: 13 residues. Germline CDR1 SGHAT, CDR2 FQNNGV. The CDR3 here is CASSPRPEEKLFF. CDR3 coding DNA: TGTGCCAGCAGCCCCCGACCGGAGGAAAAACTGTTTTTT. The full variable domain, rest sourced from reference TRBV11-2 and TRBJ1-4, is EAGVAQSPRYKIIEKRQSVAFWCNPISGHATLYWYQQILGQGPKLLIQFQNNGVVDDSQLPKDRFSAERLKGVDSTLKIQPAKLEDSAVYLCASSPRPEEKLFFGSGTQLSVL.

The rearrangement joins TRBV7-9 to TRBJ2-7; TRBD2 matches 8 bases. This CDR3 has 15 residues. V shed 3 bases, J shed 2 bases, and the junction held 6 bases outside the gene matches. Germline V lookup: CDR1 SEHNR, CDR2 FQNEAQ (reference sequence). CDR3 residues: CASSLREAPPYEQYF. CDR3 DNA: TGTGCCAGCAGCTTGCGGGAGGCCCCTCCCTACGAGCAGTACTTC.

The chain combines TRBV7-2 with TRBJ2-1; D may be TRBD1 or TRBD2 (5 bases each). Trimming left V 3 bases short and J 5 bases short, with 17 bases between. There are 16 residues in the CDR3. Germline CDR1 is SGHTA and CDR2 is FQGNSA. This CDR3 is CASSFFTGTSDNEQFF. The CDR3 nucleotides are TGTGCCAGCAGCTTTTTTACCGGGACCTCTGACAATGAGCAGTTCTTC.

The chain is built from TRBV10-3 and TRBJ2-1, with D tentatively TRBD2 (6 bases). This CDR3 has 14 amino acids. From germline, CDR1 is ENHRY and CDR2 SYGVKD. The V end lost 5 bases, the J end lost 0 bases, and 8 bases lay between the germline ends. The CDR3 nucleotides are TGTGCCATCAGTATAGCGGACTCCTACAATGAGCAGTTCTTC. Its translation: CAISIADSYNEQFF.

J is TRBJ2-7 and V is TRBV10-3, with TRBD2 matching over 8 bases. Germline values: CDR1 ENHRY, CDR2 SYGVKD. V was pared by 10 bases and J by 3 bases, with 11 bases of the junction left unmatched. The CDR3 sequence is 14 residues long. CDR3 loop: CATGGEELDYEQYF. The CDR3, as DNA: TGTGCCACGGGAGGGGAAGAGCTAGACTACGAGCAGTACTTC.

The chain has TRBV6-6 and TRBJ2-1, with D possibly being TRBD1 (5 bases). V was shortened by 11 bases and J by 1 base, with 12 bases between the two germline ends. This CDR3 has 13 residues. Germline loops: CDR1 MNHNY, CDR2 SVGAGI (reference sequence). The CDR3 loop is CAHATDSYNEQFF. DNA for the CDR3: TGTGCCCATGCGACAGATTCCTACAATGAGCAGTTCTTC.

The chain carries TRBV30 and TRBJ2-3; D gene unclear. The CDR3 contains 14 residues. Germline lookup yields CDR1 GTSNPN and CDR2 SVGIG (reference sequence). V lost 1 base to trimming and J lost 3 bases, with 11 bases between them. The CDR3 bases are TGTGCCTGGAGTGGGCTAGTCACGACAGATACGCAGTATTTT. Residues: CAWSGLVTTDTQYF. The full variable domain, completed using reference TRBV30 and TRBJ2-3, is SQTIHQWPATLVQPVGSPLSLECTVEGTSNPNLYWYRQAAGRGLQLLFYSVGIGQISSEVPQNLSASRPQDRQFILSSKKLLLSDSGFYLCAWSGLVTTDTQYFGPGTRLTVL.

In this sample, this clone turned up once. The chain is built from TRBV29-1 and TRBJ2-2; D call uncertain. Germline CDR1 and CDR2: SQVTM and ANQGSEA. With 7 bases removed from V and 3 bases from J, the gap between germline ends came to 12 bases. CDR3 length: 13 amino acids. The CDR3 DNA is TGCAGCGCCGGGCTAATAGACACCGGGGAGCTGTTTTTT. Protein sequence: CSAGLIDTGELFF.

The chain has TRBV18 and TRBJ2-3; the D gene is possibly TRBD1 (5 bases). The CDR3 sequence is 12 residues long. Germline V lookup: CDR1 KGHSH, CDR2 LQKENI. Trimming removed 6 bases from V and 6 bases from J, with 10 bases in between. The CDR3 region has the DNA TGTGCCAGCTCGCTTAACAGGGATACGCAGTATTTT. Protein: CASSLNRDTQYF.

The rearrangement joins TRBV5-1 to TRBJ2-7, with a weak D call TRBD2 (6 bases). V was shortened by 2 bases and J by 5 bases, with 14 bases between the two germline ends. The CDR3 runs to 14 residues. Germline lookup yields CDR1 SGHRS and CDR2 YFSETQ. The CDR3 is CASSFGGRSNEQYF. As DNA, the CDR3 is TGCGCCAGCAGCTTTGGAGGGAGATCTAACGAGCAGTACTTC.

This clone was detected only a few times. The chain combines TRBV28 with TRBJ1-5; D gene unclear. This CDR3 has 12 amino acids. V was cut by 4 bases and J by 9 bases, with 10 bases left in between. In germline, CDR1 is MDHEN, CDR2 SYDVKM. The CDR3 DNA follows: TGTGCCAGCAGTTCCCGATCCCCGCCCCAGCATTTT. As protein: CASSSRSPPQHF.